These 12 T cell receptor beta chains originate from one sample sequenced in a study of identical twins. TCRdb ran MiXCR on the 5' RACE reads and lists one entry per CDR3 protein. Here the sample spans approximately 690,000 distinct CDR3 sequences, 5.5% to 6.5% being singletons. Sample: naive T cells sorted from blood. Every receptor here comes from a man aged 18 to 29 in good health.

This clonotype has at least ten counts. At one boundary the junction diverges from the germline segment, which might be a read error. The J gene is TRBJ2-2, the V gene TRBV12-3 or TRBV12-4; 10 positions agree with TRBD2. CDR3 length: 17 amino acids. The CDR3 is CASRLDQGLADTGELFF. DNA for the CDR3: TGTGCCAGCAGGTTAGACCAAGGACTAGCGGACACCGGGGAGCTGTTTTTT.

This clonotype turned up a few times. The V gene is TRBV25-1, the J gene TRBJ2-2; 10 nucleotides match TRBD2. Germline assignment: CDR1 MGHDK and CDR2 SYGVNS. The trim removed 3 bases at V and 4 bases at J, leaving 8 bases unmatched. This CDR3 spans 17 amino acids. CDR3 coding DNA: TGTGCCAGCAGTGAGCTAGCGGGGGACCGTGGCACCGGGGAGCTGTTTTTT. Its translation: CASSELAGDRGTGELFF.

The chain carries TRBV12-3 or TRBV12-4 and TRBJ1-4; no definite D call. V dropped 3 bases and J dropped 7 bases, with 12 bases sitting between them. This CDR3 spans 14 amino acids. CDR3 bases: TGTGCCAGCAGTTTCGTGGCAGCGGGTGAAAAACTGTTTTTT. Protein product: CASSFVAAGEKLFF.

On this clonotype itself: A much larger clone lies a single base off, so this may be a read error. The gene calls are TRBV29-1 and TRBJ2-2; no clear D. CDR3 length: 14 amino acids. V gave up 4 bases and J gave up 4 bases, with 13 bases separating them. The V gene's germline CDR1 is SQVTM and CDR2 ANQGSEA. CDR3: CSVVGWVGTGELFF. CDR3 bases: TGCAGCGTTGTAGGTTGGGTAGGCACCGGGGAGCTGTTTTTT.

This clonotype was counted many times. V gene TRBV29-1 combines with J gene TRBJ2-1; the match to TRBD1 covers 7 bases. Looked up from germline, CDR1 is SQVTM and CDR2 is ANQGSEA. The CDR3 has 16 residues. Trimming at V came to 2 bases and at J to 10 bases, leaving 17 bases not matched to a gene. The CDR3 sequence is CSVELRGDSPGSEQFF. CDR3 nucleotide sequence: TGCAGCGTTGAATTGAGAGGGGACAGCCCAGGATCGGAGCAGTTCTTC.

This clonotype appeared a few times. This chain links TRBV9 with TRBJ2-5; the D gene is possibly TRBD1 (7 bases). Germline lookup yields CDR1 SGDLS and CDR2 YYNGEE. There are 16 residues in the CDR3. V gave up 0 bases and J gave up 2 bases, with 14 bases separating them. The CDR3 reads CASSVGGDSQQETQYF. CDR3 in DNA: TGTGCCAGCAGCGTAGGCGGGGACAGCCAACAAGAGACCCAGTACTTC.

This clonotype has a handful of counts. This chain links TRBV12-3 or TRBV12-4 with TRBJ2-1; 9 bases fit TRBD2. The CDR3 runs to 15 residues. Trimming took 6 bases from V and 9 from J; bases not matched to a gene: 12. The chain's CDR3 is CASSWREGRRGEQFF. The CDR3 nucleotides are TGTGCCAGCAGCTGGCGGGAGGGCCGCCGCGGTGAGCAGTTCTTC.

The V call is TRBV12-3 or TRBV12-4, the J call TRBJ2-3; D remains ambiguous. The CDR3 is 13 residues long. V dropped 2 bases and J dropped 4 bases, with 7 bases sitting between them. CDR3 region: CASSLSTPDTQYF. CDR3 DNA sequence: TGTGCCAGCAGTTTATCTACCCCAGATACGCAGTATTTT.

Many counts were recorded for this clonotype. The chain's CDR3 is CASSNKAPATEAFF. The CDR3, as DNA: TGTGCCAGCAGCAACAAGGCCCCGGCCACTGAAGCTTTCTTT. The chain recombines TRBV12-3 or TRBV12-4 with TRBJ1-1; no definite D call. The length of the CDR3 is 14 residues. Trimming stripped 6 bases from V and 4 bases from J, with 15 bases between.

This clonotype showed up just a few times. The genes are TRBV24-1 and TRBJ2-1; unclear D gene. Germline CDR1 reads KGHDR; CDR2 reads SFDVKD. Trimming took off 5 bases at V and 9 bases at J, with 7 bases between the two ends. The CDR3 is 11 residues long. The CDR3 DNA is TGTGCCACCAGTGTTAAGAGTGAGCAGTTCTTC. This encodes CATSVKSEQFF.

This clonotype was seen only a few times. The chain employs TRBV4-3 and TRBJ1-2; a possible D gene is TRBD1 (6 bases). Trimming removed 2 bases at V and 0 bases at J, with 13 bases between. The CDR3 has 16 amino acids. Germline-derived CDR1 and CDR2 are LGHNA and YSLEER. This CDR3 is CASSQTRQAANYGYTF. The CDR3 region has the DNA TGCGCCAGCAGCCAAACCAGACAGGCGGCTAACTATGGCTACACCTTC.

This clonotype showed up just a few times. V and J are TRBV30 and TRBJ2-3, with 9 positions matching TRBD1. The CDR3 is 17 amino acids. Germline V gene sequence: CDR1 GTSNPN, CDR2 SVGIG (reference sequence). V shed 3 bases, J shed 0 bases, and the junction held 10 bases outside the gene matches. CDR3 loop: CAWRRRTGAPSTDTQYF. The CDR3 bases are TGTGCCTGGAGGCGCCGGACAGGGGCCCCTAGCACAGATACGCAGTATTTT. Looking up the rest from reference TRBV30 and TRBJ2-3 gives the full variable domain: SQTIHQWPATLVQPVGSPLSLECTVEGTSNPNLYWYRQAAGRGLQLLFYSVGIGQISSEVPQNLSASRPQDRQFILSSKKLLLSDSGFYLCAWRRRTGAPSTDTQYFGPGTRLTVL.